The 28 T cell receptor beta chains below all came from one sample that was sequenced in a study of vaccination effects on CD4 cells after COVID-19. Pools of viral peptides were used by the ViraFEST assay to expand antigen-specific CD4+ T cells ahead of sequencing. Once cultured for approximately ten days, the cells underwent separation to obtain CD4+ T cells. Convalescent patients had PCR-confirmed SARS-CoV-2 infection between March and December 2020. These receptors' targets are unknown. Repertoires were generated with immunoSEQ multiplex PCR, while TCRdb's copy carries only in-frame clones and drops some. This table holds 63,000 or so clones, under 85% found once. The input for sequencing was CD4+ T cells from PBMCs cultured with HIV peptides, taken before COVID-19 vaccination. Subset indicated: HIV-1 Nef peptide pool negative control/reference culture. The origin of the receptors is a human donor who had a prior SARS-CoV-2 infection.

The chain joins TRBV6-5 to TRBJ2-1; perhaps TRBD1 as D (6 bases). Trimming cost V 4 bases and J 2 bases, with 15 bases left between them. The CDR3 has 16 amino acids. In germline, CDR1 is MNHEY, CDR2 SVGAGI. The chain's CDR3 is CASSFLGALTYNEQFF. CDR3 coding DNA: TGTGCCAGCAGTTTCCTGGGGGCCCTAACCTACAATGAGCAGTTCTTC.

The gene calls are TRBV27 and TRBJ1-2, with D possibly matching TRBD1 (6 bases). This CDR3 has 13 amino acids. Trimming stripped 5 bases from V and 3 bases from J, with 10 bases between. In germline, CDR1 is MNHEY, CDR2 SMNVEV (reference sequence). Here the CDR3 DNA reads TGTGCCAGCAGTCCTACAGGGTACTATGGCTACACCTTC. It is translated as CASSPTGYYGYTF.

Written as DNA, the CDR3 is TGTGCCAGCAGTCCAGGCGACAGGGGACTGTTTTTT. Amino acid sequence: CASSPGDRGLFF. The chain carries TRBV6-6 and TRBJ2-2; 8 nucleotides agree with TRBD1. The germline CDR1 and CDR2 sequences are MNHNY and SVGAGI (reference sequence). The CDR3 has 12 residues. V shed 5 bases and J 14 bases; nucleotides not matched to a gene: 7.

This rearrangement joins TRBV5-1 to TRBJ2-5, with D possibly TRBD2 on 6 matching bases. The CDR3 is 15 residues long. Germline values: CDR1 SGHRS, CDR2 YFSETQ. Trimming removed 0 bases from V and 5 bases from J, with 14 bases in between. CDR3 protein: CASSLAGGVGETQYF. CDR3 DNA sequence: TGCGCCAGCAGCTTGGCGGGCGGGGTCGGGGAGACCCAGTACTTC.

The chain uses TRBV5-1 and TRBJ1-6; D is uncertain. Germline V gene lookup returns CDR1 SGHRS and CDR2 YFSETQ. There are 15 residues in the CDR3. The ends were cut back, 3 bases at V and 0 bases at J, with 7 bases in the middle. CDR3 region: CASSSESSYNSPLHF. The CDR3 DNA sequence: TGCGCCAGCAGCTCCGAGAGCTCCTATAATTCACCCCTCCACTTT.

The chain uses TRBV2 and TRBJ2-7; D remains unclear. V was trimmed by 4 bases and J by 5 bases, leaving 12 bases between them. The CDR3 consists of 13 residues. Germline CDR1 is SNHLY and CDR2 is FYNNEI. Here the CDR3 reads CASSGVRTDEQYF. CDR3 nucleotide sequence: TGTGCCAGCAGTGGAGTCCGAACCGACGAGCAGTACTTC. Using reference TRBV2 and TRBJ2-7 for the parts outside the CDR3, the full variable domain is EPEVTQTPSHQVTQMGQEVILRCVPISNHLYFYWYRQILGQKVEFLVSFYNNEISEKSEIFDDQFSVERPDGSNFTLKIRSTKLEDSAMYFCASSGVRTDEQYFGPGTRLTVT.

The V call is TRBV10-3, the J call TRBJ2-3, with D perhaps TRBD1 (7 bases). In germline, CDR1 is ENHRY, CDR2 SYGVKD. Trimming removed 6 bases at V and 2 bases at J, with 12 bases between. The CDR3 length is 14 residues. In DNA form, the CDR3 reads TGTGCCATCAGGCGCGGGACAGACACAGATACGCAGTATTTT. Amino acids: CAIRRGTDTDTQYF.

This clone appeared a few times. The rearrangement joins TRBV6-1 to TRBJ2-7; 10 nucleotides match TRBD1. This CDR3 region has 18 residues. Germline trimming cut 1 base from V and 7 bases from J; bases unmatched to any gene: 16. In germline, CDR1 is MNHNS, CDR2 SASEGT. The CDR3 DNA reads as TGTGCCAGCAGTGAAGGGGGACAGGGGAGTTGGGGATCTCTGGAGCAGTACTTC. Translation: CASSEGGQGSWGSLEQYF.

The chain carries TRBV24-1 and TRBJ2-2; D may be TRBD1 (5 bases). CDR1 KGHDR and CDR2 SFDVKD come from the germline V gene. This CDR3 has 15 amino acids. Trimming shortened V by 2 bases and J by 6 bases, and 12 bases separated the two germline ends. The CDR3 DNA sequence: TGTGCCACCAGTGATTCACGACAGTTCTCCGGGGAGCTGTTTTTT. Translation gives CATSDSRQFSGELFF.

The rearrangement uses TRBV7-9 and TRBJ1-4; 7 nucleotides match TRBD1. The CDR3 totals 13 residues. Per germline, CDR1 SEHNR and CDR2 FQNEAQ (reference sequence). Trimming removed 4 bases from V and 6 bases from J; junction bases left unmatched: 2. The CDR3 bases are TGTGCCAGCAGCTCCACAGGGGATGAAAAACTGTTTTTT. Protein product: CASSSTGDEKLFF. Variable domain in full (rest from reference TRBV7-9 and TRBJ1-4): DTGVSQNPRHKITKRGQNVTFRCDPISEHNRLYWYRQTLGQGPEFLTYFQNEAQLEKSRLLSDRFSAERPKGSFSTLEIQRTEQGDSAMYLCASSSTGDEKLFFGSGTQLSVL.

This clone appeared once. The genes are TRBV30 and TRBJ2-7, with D maybe TRBD2 (6 bases). The CDR3 totals 13 residues. Germline V gene sequence: CDR1 GTSNPN, CDR2 SVGIG (reference sequence). Trimming cost V 1 base and J 7 bases, with 14 bases left between them. The CDR3 DNA sequence: TGTGCCTGGAGTGAGATCGTGGGGGGTGAGCAGTACTTC. It is translated as CAWSEIVGGEQYF. The variable domain in full, with the rest retrieved from reference TRBV30 and TRBJ2-7, is SQTIHQWPATLVQPVGSPLSLECTVEGTSNPNLYWYRQAAGRGLQLLFYSVGIGQISSEVPQNLSASRPQDRQFILSSKKLLLSDSGFYLCAWSEIVGGEQYFGPGTRLTVT.

This clone was counted a few times. The chain employs TRBV20-1 and TRBJ2-1, with D perhaps matching TRBD2 (6 bases). Germline values: CDR1 DFQATT, CDR2 SNEGSKA (reference sequence). V was cut by 5 bases and J by 6 bases, with 8 bases left in between. The CDR3 sequence is 11 residues long. Here the CDR3 DNA reads TGCAGTGCTCTTAGCGGCAATGAGCAGTTCTTC. It translates to CSALSGNEQFF.

The genes are TRBV7-2 and TRBJ2-7, with 10 positions matching TRBD2. V was clipped by 0 bases and J by 5 bases; unmatched bases: 4. CDR1 is SGHTA, CDR2 FQGNSA, per germline. The CDR3 is made up of 15 amino acids. CDR3 nucleotide sequence: TGTGCCAGCAGCTTAGCTAGCGGGGGGTTAGACGAGCAGTACTTC. Translating gives CASSLASGGLDEQYF.

A remark on this clone: An end of the junction differs from the germline gene, which may be a read error. V usage is TRBV7-7 and J usage is TRBJ2-2; no firm D call. From germline, CDR1 is SSHAT and CDR2 FNYEAQ (reference sequence). CDR3 size: 13 residues. The CDR3 reads CASSLGRTGELFF. CDR3 DNA sequence: TGTGCTAGCAGCTTAGGGCGCACCGGGGAGCTGTTTTTT.

V usage is TRBV7-9 and J usage is TRBJ2-7, with D perhaps TRBD2 (6 bases). V was clipped by 8 bases and J by 3 bases, with 14 bases between them. CDR3 length: 13 residues. The germline V gene has CDR1 SEHNR and CDR2 FQNEAQ (reference sequence). The CDR3 nucleotides read TGTGCCAGCTCGCGGGGATTAGGCTACGAGCAGTACTTC. It encodes CASSRGLGYEQYF.

The gene calls are TRBV10-3 and TRBJ2-1, with 8 bases lining up with TRBD2. CDR1 is ENHRY, CDR2 SYGVKD, per germline. The length of the CDR3 is 13 residues. V lost 4 bases and J lost 8; bases outside the gene matches: 4. This CDR3 reads CAISGPGGDEQFF. For the CDR3, the DNA is TGTGCCATCAGTGGGCCCGGGGGGGATGAGCAGTTCTTC.

The V gene is TRBV7-3, the J gene TRBJ2-3; TRBD2 matches 8 bases. This CDR3 region has 15 residues. CDR1 and CDR2 from the germline V gene are SGHTA and FQGTGA. The ends lost 5 bases at V and 6 bases at J; junction bases unmatched: 10. CDR3 nucleotide sequence: TGTGCCAGCAGCAACACTCGGACGGGGGGGGATACGCAGTATTTT. Its protein product is CASSNTRTGGDTQYF.

The chain employs TRBV30 and TRBJ1-2; D remains unclear. Germline V gene lookup returns CDR1 GTSNPN and CDR2 SVGIG (reference sequence). The V end was cut by 5 bases, the J end by 7 bases, with 8 bases between. The CDR3 is made up of 10 amino acids. The CDR3 here is CAWGPPGYTF. CDR3 coding DNA: TGTGCCTGGGGACCCCCTGGCTACACCTTC.

This rearrangement joins TRBV4-2 to TRBJ2-3; 7 bases are a match to TRBD2. Germline loops: CDR1 LGHNA, CDR2 YNFKEQ. The CDR3 has 16 residues. The J segment lost 0 bases and the V segment lost 4 bases, leaving 7 bases of the junction unmatched. The CDR3 sequence: CASSLNSGASTDTQYF. DNA for the CDR3: TGTGCCAGCAGCCTCAACAGCGGGGCGAGCACAGATACGCAGTATTTT.

The V gene is TRBV11-3, the J gene TRBJ2-3, with D perhaps TRBD2 (7 bases). Germline values: CDR1 SGHNT, CDR2 YENEEA. The V end was cut by 2 bases, the J end by 4 bases, with 22 bases between. The CDR3 covers 18 residues. CDR3 amino acids: CASSLTGWGRESSDTQYF. The DNA of the CDR3 is TGTGCCAGCAGCTTAACGGGATGGGGGCGGGAGAGCTCAGATACGCAGTATTTT.

The rearrangement links TRBV7-3 to TRBJ2-3; D gene uncertain. The CDR3 is made up of 13 amino acids. Germline CDR1 SGHTA, CDR2 FQGTGA. V was cut by 3 bases and J by 2 bases, with 6 bases left in between. For the CDR3, the DNA is TGTGCCAGCAGCTTTGACAACACAGATACGCAGTATTTT. Residues: CASSFDNTDTQYF.

This chain connects TRBV7-9 to TRBJ2-5; 8 bases fit TRBD2. The V gene's germline CDR1 is SEHNR and CDR2 FQNEAQ (reference sequence). V lost 4 bases, J lost 2 bases, and 9 bases stayed unmatched. The CDR3 loop spans 16 amino acids. The CDR3 nucleotides are TGTGCCAGCAGCTCCCGGCTTAGCGGGGTACAAGAGACCCAGTACTTC. Residues: CASSSRLSGVQETQYF.

The chain links TRBV5-1 to TRBJ2-7; the D is unclear. Per the germline V gene, CDR1 is SGHRS and CDR2 is YFSETQ. Trimming removed 0 bases from V and 1 base from J, with 8 bases in between. The CDR3 has 14 residues. CDR3 sequence reads: CASSLDPGSYEQYF. The CDR3 region has the DNA TGCGCCAGCAGCTTGGACCCCGGGTCCTACGAGCAGTACTTC.

This sequence joins TRBV5-8 and TRBJ1-5; D is possibly TRBD1 (5 bases). There are 14 residues in the CDR3. V lost 2 bases and J lost 6, with 12 bases in between. Looked up from germline, CDR1 is SGHTS and CDR2 is YDEGEE. The CDR3 here is CASSFRRGGQPQHF. For the CDR3, the DNA is TGTGCCAGCAGCTTTCGGAGGGGAGGTCAGCCCCAGCATTTT.

This sequence joins TRBV15 and TRBJ1-1; D remains unclear. Trimming took 0 bases from V and 1 from J, leaving 18 bases between them. CDR1 and CDR2 (germline): LNHNV, YYDKDF (reference sequence). The CDR3 is 18 amino acids. The CDR3 here is CATSRDPLGSRQNTEAFF. The CDR3 bases are TGTGCCACCAGCAGAGATCCATTGGGGTCGCGACAGAACACTGAAGCTTTCTTT.

This clone is a singleton in its sample. The chain joins TRBV27 to TRBJ1-1; D is possibly TRBD1 (6 bases). The CDR3 extends over 15 amino acids. CDR1 and CDR2 from the germline V gene are MNHEY and SMNVEV (reference sequence). Trimming stripped 2 bases from V and 4 bases from J, with 14 bases between. The CDR3 region has the DNA TGTGCCAGCAGTTTAAGCGGGGGCGGGGGCACTGAAGCTTTCTTT. This sequence encodes CASSLSGGGGTEAFF.

This clone occurred once. The rearrangement links TRBV6-1 to TRBJ1-2, with 11 bases that match TRBD1. Germline CDR1 reads MNHNS; CDR2 reads SASEGT. This CDR3 has 15 amino acids. With 2 bases clipped from V and 8 bases from J, the junction kept 7 bases outside the gene matches. The chain's CDR3 is CASSELGQGAGGYTF. The CDR3 nucleotides are TGTGCCAGCAGTGAACTTGGACAGGGGGCTGGCGGCTACACCTTC.

V and J are TRBV7-2 and TRBJ2-7, with 7 bases aligning to TRBD2. Germline CDR1 SGHTA, CDR2 FQGNSA. CDR3 length equals 15 residues. V lost 1 base, J lost 0 bases, and 3 bases stayed unmatched. CDR3 residues: CASSLEAGVSYEQYF. The CDR3 coding sequence is TGTGCCAGCAGCTTAGAGGCGGGGGTCTCCTACGAGCAGTACTTC.